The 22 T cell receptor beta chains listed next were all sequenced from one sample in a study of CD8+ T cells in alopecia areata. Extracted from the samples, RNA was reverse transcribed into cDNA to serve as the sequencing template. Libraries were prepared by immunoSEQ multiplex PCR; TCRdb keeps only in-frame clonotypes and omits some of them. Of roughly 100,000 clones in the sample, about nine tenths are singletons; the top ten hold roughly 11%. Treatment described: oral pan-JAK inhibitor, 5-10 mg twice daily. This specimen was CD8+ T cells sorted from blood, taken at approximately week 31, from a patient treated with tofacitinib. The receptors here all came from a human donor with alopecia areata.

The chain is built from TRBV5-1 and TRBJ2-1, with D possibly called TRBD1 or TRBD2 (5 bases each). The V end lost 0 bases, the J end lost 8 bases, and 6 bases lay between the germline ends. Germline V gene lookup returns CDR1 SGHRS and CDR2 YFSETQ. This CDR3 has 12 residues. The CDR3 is CASSLVGDEQFF. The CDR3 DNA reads TGCGCCAGCAGCTTGGTGGGGGATGAGCAGTTCTTC.

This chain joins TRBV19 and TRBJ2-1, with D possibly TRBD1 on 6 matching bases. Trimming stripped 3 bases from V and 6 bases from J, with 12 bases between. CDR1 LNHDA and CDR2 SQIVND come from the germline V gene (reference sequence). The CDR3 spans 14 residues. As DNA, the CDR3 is TGTGCCAGTAGTATGCTGGGGGCGGGCAATGAGCAGTTCTTC. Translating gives CASSMLGAGNEQFF.

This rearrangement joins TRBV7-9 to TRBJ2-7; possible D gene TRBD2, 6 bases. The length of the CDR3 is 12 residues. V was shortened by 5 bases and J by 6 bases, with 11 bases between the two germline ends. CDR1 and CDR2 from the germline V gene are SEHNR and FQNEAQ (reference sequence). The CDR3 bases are TGTGCCAGCAGCCTGCAGGGAGGCGAGCAGTACTTC. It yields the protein CASSLQGGEQYF.

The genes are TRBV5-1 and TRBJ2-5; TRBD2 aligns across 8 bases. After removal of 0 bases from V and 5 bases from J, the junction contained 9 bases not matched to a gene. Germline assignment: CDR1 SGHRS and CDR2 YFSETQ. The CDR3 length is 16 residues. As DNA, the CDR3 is TGCGCCAGCAGCTTGGTTATTAGCGGGAAAGATGAGACCCAGTACTTC. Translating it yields CASSLVISGKDETQYF.

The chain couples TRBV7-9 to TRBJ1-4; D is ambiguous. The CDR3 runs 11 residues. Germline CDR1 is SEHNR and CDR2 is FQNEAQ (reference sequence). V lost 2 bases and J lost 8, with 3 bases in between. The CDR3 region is CASSLMEKLFF. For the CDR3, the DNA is TGTGCCAGCAGCTTAATGGAAAAACTGTTTTTT. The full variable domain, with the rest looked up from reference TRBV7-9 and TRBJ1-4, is DTGVSQNPRHKITKRGQNVTFRCDPISEHNRLYWYRQTLGQGPEFLTYFQNEAQLEKSRLLSDRFSAERPKGSFSTLEIQRTEQGDSAMYLCASSLMEKLFFGSGTQLSVL.

CDR3: CASHRDGYNEQFF. CDR3 DNA sequence: TGTGCTAGTCACCGGGACGGTTACAATGAGCAGTTCTTC. The V gene is TRBV12-5, the J gene TRBJ2-1; D may match TRBD1 or TRBD2 (5 bases each). Trimming shortened V by 8 bases and J by 4 bases, and 12 bases separated the two germline ends. Germline V gene sequence: CDR1 LGHNT, CDR2 FRNRAP. The CDR3 is made up of 13 amino acids.

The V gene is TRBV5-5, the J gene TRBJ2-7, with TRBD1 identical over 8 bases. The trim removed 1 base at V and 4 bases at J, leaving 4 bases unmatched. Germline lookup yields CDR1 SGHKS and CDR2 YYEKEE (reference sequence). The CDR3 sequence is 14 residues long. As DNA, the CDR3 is TGTGCCAGCAGCTTGTGGACAGGGAGTTACGAGCAGTACTTC. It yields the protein CASSLWTGSYEQYF.

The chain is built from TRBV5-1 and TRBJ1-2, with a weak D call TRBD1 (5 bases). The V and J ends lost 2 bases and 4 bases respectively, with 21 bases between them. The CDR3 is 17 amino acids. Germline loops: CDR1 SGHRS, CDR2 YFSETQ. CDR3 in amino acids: CASSFSASSGLFYGYTF. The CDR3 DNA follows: TGCGCCAGCAGCTTTTCGGCGAGTTCGGGGCTTTTCTATGGCTACACCTTC.

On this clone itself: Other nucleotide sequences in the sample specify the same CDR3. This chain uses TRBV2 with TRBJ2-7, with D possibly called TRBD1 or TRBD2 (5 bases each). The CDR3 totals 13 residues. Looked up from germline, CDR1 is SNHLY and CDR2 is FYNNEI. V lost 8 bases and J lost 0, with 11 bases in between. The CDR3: CASRSGSSYEQYF. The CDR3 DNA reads TGTGCCAGCCGCTCAGGGAGCTCCTACGAGCAGTACTTC.

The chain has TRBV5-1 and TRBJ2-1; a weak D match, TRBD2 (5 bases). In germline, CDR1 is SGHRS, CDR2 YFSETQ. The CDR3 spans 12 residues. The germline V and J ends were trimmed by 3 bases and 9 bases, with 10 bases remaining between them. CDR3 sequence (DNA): TGCGCCAGCAGCTCCGACTATCCTGAGCAGTTCTTC. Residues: CASSSDYPEQFF.

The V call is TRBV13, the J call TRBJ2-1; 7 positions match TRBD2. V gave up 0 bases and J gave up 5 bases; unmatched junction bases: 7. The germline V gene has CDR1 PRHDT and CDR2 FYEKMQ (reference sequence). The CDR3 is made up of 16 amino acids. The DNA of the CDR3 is TGTGCCAGCAGCTTAGGTGCCAGCGGGGTGAACAATGAGCAGTTCTTC. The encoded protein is CASSLGASGVNNEQFF.

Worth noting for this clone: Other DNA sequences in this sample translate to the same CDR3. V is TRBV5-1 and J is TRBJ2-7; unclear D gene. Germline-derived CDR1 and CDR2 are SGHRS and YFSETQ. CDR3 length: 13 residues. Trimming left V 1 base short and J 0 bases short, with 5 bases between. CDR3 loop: CASSLTVSYEQYF. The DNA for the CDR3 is TGCGCCAGCAGCTTGACAGTCTCCTACGAGCAGTACTTC.

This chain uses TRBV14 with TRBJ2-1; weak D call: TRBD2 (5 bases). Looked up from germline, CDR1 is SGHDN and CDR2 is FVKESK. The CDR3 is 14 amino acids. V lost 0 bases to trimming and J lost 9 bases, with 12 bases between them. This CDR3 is CASSQEQLAGEQFF. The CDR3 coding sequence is TGTGCCAGCAGCCAAGAGCAGCTAGCCGGTGAGCAGTTCTTC. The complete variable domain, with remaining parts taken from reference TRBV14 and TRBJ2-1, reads EAGVTQFPSHSVIEKGQTVTLRCDPISGHDNLYWYRRVMGKEIKFLLHFVKESKQDESGMPNNRFLAERTGGTYSTLKVQPAELEDSGVYFCASSQEQLAGEQFFGPGTRLTVL.

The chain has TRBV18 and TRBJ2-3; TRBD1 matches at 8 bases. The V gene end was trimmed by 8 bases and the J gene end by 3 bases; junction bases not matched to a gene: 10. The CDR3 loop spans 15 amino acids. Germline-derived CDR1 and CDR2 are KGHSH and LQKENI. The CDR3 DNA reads TGTGCCAGCACCTCTGGGACAGGAGTTACAGATACGCAGTATTTT. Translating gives CASTSGTGVTDTQYF.

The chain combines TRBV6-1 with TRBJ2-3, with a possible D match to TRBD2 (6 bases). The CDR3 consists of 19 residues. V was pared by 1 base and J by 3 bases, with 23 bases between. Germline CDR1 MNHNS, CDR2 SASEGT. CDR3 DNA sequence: TGTGCCAGCAGTGAAGGGATTTTTCTTGAGTCAGGGAGGACAGATACGCAGTATTTT. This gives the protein CASSEGIFLESGRTDTQYF.

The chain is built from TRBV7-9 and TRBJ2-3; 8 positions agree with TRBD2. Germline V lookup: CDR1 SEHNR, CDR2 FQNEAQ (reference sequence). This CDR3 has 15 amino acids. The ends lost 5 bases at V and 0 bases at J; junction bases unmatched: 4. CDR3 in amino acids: CASSSGGSSTDTQYF. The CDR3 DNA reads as TGTGCCAGCAGCAGCGGGGGCAGTAGCACAGATACGCAGTATTTT.

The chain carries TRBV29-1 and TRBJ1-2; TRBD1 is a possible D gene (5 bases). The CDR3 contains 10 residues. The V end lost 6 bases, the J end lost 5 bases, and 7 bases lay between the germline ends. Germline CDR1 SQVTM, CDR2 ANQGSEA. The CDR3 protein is CSVSGYGYTF. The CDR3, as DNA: TGCAGCGTGTCAGGGTATGGCTACACCTTC.

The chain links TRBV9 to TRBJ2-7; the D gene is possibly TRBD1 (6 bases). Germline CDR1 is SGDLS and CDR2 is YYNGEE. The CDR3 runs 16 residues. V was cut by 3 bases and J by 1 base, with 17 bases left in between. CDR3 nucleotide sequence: TGTGCCAGCAGCGAAACCGAGGGACAACGGTCCTACGAGCAGTACTTC. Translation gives CASSETEGQRSYEQYF.

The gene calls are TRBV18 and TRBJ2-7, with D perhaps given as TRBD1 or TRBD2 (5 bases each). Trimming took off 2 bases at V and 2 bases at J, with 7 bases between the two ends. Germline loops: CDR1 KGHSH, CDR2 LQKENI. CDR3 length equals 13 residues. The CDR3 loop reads CASSPGTAYEQYF. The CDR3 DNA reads TGTGCCAGCTCACCAGGGACCGCCTACGAGCAGTACTTC.

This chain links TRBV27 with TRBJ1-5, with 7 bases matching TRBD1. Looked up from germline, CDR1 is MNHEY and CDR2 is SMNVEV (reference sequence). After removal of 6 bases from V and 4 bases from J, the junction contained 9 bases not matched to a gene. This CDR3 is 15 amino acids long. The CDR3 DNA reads TGTGCCAGCAGCTCCGACAGGGTTGGTAATCAGCCCCAGCATTTT. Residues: CASSSDRVGNQPQHF.

As DNA, the CDR3 is TGTGCCAGCAGTCCAATCACAGATACGCAGTATTTT. It codes for CASSPITDTQYF. The V gene is TRBV28, the J gene TRBJ2-3; no definite D call. Germline lookup yields CDR1 MDHEN and CDR2 SYDVKM. Trimming stripped 5 bases from V and 2 bases from J, with 5 bases between. The CDR3 runs to 12 residues. Full variable domain (outside the CDR3, taken from reference TRBV28 and TRBJ2-3): DVKVTQSSRYLVKRTGEKVFLECVQDMDHENMFWYRQDPGLGLRLIYFSYDVKMKEKGDIPEGYSVSREKKERFSLILESASTNQTSMYLCASSPITDTQYFGPGTRLTVL.

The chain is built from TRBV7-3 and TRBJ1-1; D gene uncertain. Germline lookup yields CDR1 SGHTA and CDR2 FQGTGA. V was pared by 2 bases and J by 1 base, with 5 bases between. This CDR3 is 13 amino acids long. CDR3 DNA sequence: TGTGCCAGCAGCTTAGGCAGGAACACTGAAGCTTTCTTT. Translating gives CASSLGRNTEAFF.